This T cell receptor beta chain stems from a study of T cells in Graves' hyperthyroidism and ophthalmopathy. Study summary: At initial diagnosis, before any treatment had begun, peripheral blood was obtained.

This clonotype was observed once. Its antigen is unidentified. This sequence may be a read error, since a much larger clone differs from it by one base. Diagnostic assessment was based on clinical symptoms, serum thyroxine and TRAb, thyroid ultrasound and orbital computed tomography. Overall study findings and caveats: Among thyroid clonotypes expanded above 0.001, most also appeared in blood. Model output signaled ophthalmopathy a median 6.5 months ahead of onset.

V shed 6 bases and J 5 bases; nucleotides not matched to a gene: 13. Germline assignment: CDR1 DFQATT and CDR2 SNEGSKA (reference sequence). CDR3 length: 14 amino acids. TCR beta CDR3 regions were amplified from RNA transcripts. Primed by the HTBI set, a first-round RT-PCR was run on the TCR CDR3. MiXCR, applied by TCRdb to the multiplex PCR reads, yields one record per CDR3 protein. The data show about 480,000 distinct CDR3 sequences, with under 15% seen just once and around 17% held by the top ten. This chain uses TRBV20-1 with TRBJ2-7; 7 positions match TRBD2. The clonotype was recovered from a young woman with Graves' hyperthyroidism. Sample: blood. The CDR3 here is CSARGASGSDEQYF. The DNA of the CDR3 is TGCAGTGCCCGAGGGGCTAGCGGTTCCGACGAGCAGTACTTC.